In its sample, the clone carrying this T cell receptor (beta chain) was seen once. Its antigen is undetermined. One to two pinch biopsies were taken from the rectum during colonoscopy. No immunosuppressive drugs were given to ulcerative colitis patients before diagnostic colonoscopy. This sample was included in a study of pediatric ulcerative colitis. The CDR3 loop spans 16 amino acids. Germline V lookup: CDR1 ENHRY, CDR2 SYGVKD. The V segment lost 5 bases and the J segment 4 bases; nucleotides outside the gene matches: 9. Findings and caveats of the study: Two patients' blood samples yielded substantially fewer templates. Rectal pinch biopsies may include blood-derived T cells.

Clones were sequenced by immunoSEQ multiplex PCR, and TCRdb holds only the in-frame ones, with some missing. Of some 43,000 clones in the sample, under 80% were seen once. The receptor's source is a girl aged 10 to 17 with moderate ulcerative colitis. Sequenced: gut tissue. The rearrangement joins TRBV10-3 to TRBJ2-2; TRBD2 matches 8 bases. The CDR3 DNA follows: TGTGCCATCAGTTACCAGCGGGAGATGGCCACCGGGGAGCTGTTTTTT. It specifies CAISYQREMATGELFF.